Listed here are 3 T cell receptor beta chains from one sample, sequenced in a study of blood T cell repertoires in COVID-19. Profiled with immunoSEQ multiplex PCR; TCRdb holds only in-frame clones, not every one. The sample includes approximately 99,000 clones, roughly 84% of them seen just once. Input material: peripheral blood. The receptors come from a man aged 65 to 79 with active or convalescent COVID-19.

V gene TRBV28 combines with J gene TRBJ2-5, with 15 bases lining up with TRBD2. Looked up from germline, CDR1 is MDHEN and CDR2 is SYDVKM. After removal of 4 bases from V and 0 bases from J, the junction contained 12 bases not matched to a gene. This CDR3 comprises 20 residues. The CDR3 DNA reads as TGTGCCAGCAGTTCCCTTGGGACTAGCGGGGGGCCGAGATACCAAGAGACCCAGTACTTC. Amino acid sequence: CASSSLGTSGGPRYQETQYF.

This chain connects TRBV28 to TRBJ1-2, with 7 nucleotides matching TRBD1. V shed 1 base, J shed 5 bases, and the junction held 4 bases outside the gene matches. The CDR3 is made up of 14 amino acids. Germline V gene lookup returns CDR1 MDHEN and CDR2 SYDVKM. As DNA, the CDR3 is TGTGCCAGCAGTTTATTAGGGGGCGTGTATGGCTACACCTTC. Protein: CASSLLGGVYGYTF.

DNA of the CDR3: TGCAGCGTTGATAGACAGGGTTTTGGAGGCTACACCTTC. Translating gives CSVDRQGFGGYTF. The rearrangement links TRBV29-1 to TRBJ1-2; 7 bases are a match to TRBD1. Germline loops: CDR1 SQVTM, CDR2 ANQGSEA. The CDR3 is 13 residues long. With 3 bases clipped from V and 8 bases from J, the junction kept 9 bases outside the gene matches. The whole variable domain, filled in from reference TRBV29-1 and TRBJ1-2, reads SAVISQKPSRDICQRGTSLTIQCQVDSQVTMMFWYRQQPGQSLTLIATANQGSEATYESGFVIDKFPISRPNLTFSTLTVSNMSPEDSSIYLCSVDRQGFGGYTFGSGTRLTVV.